This T cell receptor beta chain comes out of a study of cytomegalovirus exposure and HLA in healthy donors. Findings and limits, study-wide: Specificity of a few CMV-associated chains for CMV antigens was verified in vitro.

Notes on this clone: Antigen: not known.

V was trimmed by 0 bases and J by 6 bases, leaving 8 bases between them. This CDR3 has 12 amino acids. Germline assignment: CDR1 GTSNPN and CDR2 SVGIG (reference sequence). This PCR relied on a set of 60 Vbeta primers and 13 Jbeta primers. Profiled with immunoSEQ multiplex PCR; TCRdb holds only in-frame clones, not every one. The sample lists over 70,000 clones, around 80% seen once, with 32% in the top ten. This chain uses TRBV30 with TRBJ1-2; the D gene is possibly TRBD1 (5 bases). This sequence originates from a man aged 45-60 years in good health and CMV-seropositive. The material sequenced was PBMCs. The CDR3 loop is CAWSVPGNGYTF. CDR3 DNA sequence: TGTGCCTGGAGTGTACCAGGGAATGGCTACACCTTC.